The clone carrying this T cell receptor beta chain was counted a single time. TEMRA cells were FACS-enriched, unlike CD8+ and CD4+ T cells, which were negatively isolated. These data come from a study of CD8 T cells in Susac syndrome. RNA, at roughly 0.45 to 1 ug, was reverse transcribed with random hexamers. Across 54 Vbeta and 13 Jbeta, immunoSEQ multiplex PCR amplified TCR beta CDR3. TCRdb reprocessed the immunoSEQ multiplex PCR reads via MiXCR and lists one record per CDR3 protein. The sample shows fewer than 350,000 distinct CDR3 sequences, roughly 85% of them seen only once. Source material: CD8+ T cells from PBMCs. This receptor was identified in a human donor with multiple sclerosis.

CDR3: CASSLSSGSREQYF. Here the CDR3 DNA reads TGTGCCAGCAGCTTATCTAGCGGGAGCCGCGAGCAGTACTTC. This sequence joins TRBV7-9 and TRBJ2-7, with 10 bases identical to TRBD2. Germline V lookup: CDR1 SEHNR, CDR2 FQNEAQ (reference sequence). The CDR3 runs to 14 residues. V shed 2 bases, J shed 6 bases, and the junction held 4 bases outside the gene matches.